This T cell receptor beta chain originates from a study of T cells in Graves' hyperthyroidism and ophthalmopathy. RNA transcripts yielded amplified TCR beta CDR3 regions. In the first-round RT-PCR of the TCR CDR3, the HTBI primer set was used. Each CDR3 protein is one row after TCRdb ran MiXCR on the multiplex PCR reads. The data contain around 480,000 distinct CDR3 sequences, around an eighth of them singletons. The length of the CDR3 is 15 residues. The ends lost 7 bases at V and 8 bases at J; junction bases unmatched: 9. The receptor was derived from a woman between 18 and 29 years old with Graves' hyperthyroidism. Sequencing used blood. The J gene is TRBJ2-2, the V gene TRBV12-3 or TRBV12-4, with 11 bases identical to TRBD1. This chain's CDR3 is CASNPGQGGLGELFF. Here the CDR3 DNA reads TGTGCCAGCAATCCGGGACAGGGGGGCTTAGGGGAGCTGTTTTTT.